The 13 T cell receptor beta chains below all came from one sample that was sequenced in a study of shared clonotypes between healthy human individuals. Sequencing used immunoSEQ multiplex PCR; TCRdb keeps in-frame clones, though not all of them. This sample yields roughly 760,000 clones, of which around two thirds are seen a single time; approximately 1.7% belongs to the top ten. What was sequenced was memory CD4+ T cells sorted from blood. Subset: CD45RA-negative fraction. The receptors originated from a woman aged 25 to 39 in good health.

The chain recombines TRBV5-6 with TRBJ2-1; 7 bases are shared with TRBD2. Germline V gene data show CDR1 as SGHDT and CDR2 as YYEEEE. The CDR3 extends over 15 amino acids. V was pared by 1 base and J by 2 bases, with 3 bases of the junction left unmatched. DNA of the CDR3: TGTGCCAGCAGCTTGAGCGGGACTACCTACAATGAGCAGTTCTTC. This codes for CASSLSGTTYNEQFF. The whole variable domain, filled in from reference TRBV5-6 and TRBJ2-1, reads DAGVTQSPTHLIKTRGQQVTLRCSPKSGHDTVSWYQQALGQGPQFIFQYYEEEERQRGNFPDRFSGHQFPNYSSELNVNALLLGDSALYLCASSLSGTTYNEQFFGPGTRLTVL.

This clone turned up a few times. This CDR3 reads CASSTQGHTEAFF. The CDR3 nucleotides read TGTGCCAGCAGCACACAGGGCCACACTGAAGCTTTCTTT. This chain connects TRBV7-2 to TRBJ1-1; maybe TRBD1 (6 bases). Trimming left V 5 bases short and J 3 bases short, with 10 bases between. CDR3 length: 13 amino acids. Germline V gives CDR1 SGHTA, CDR2 FQGNSA.

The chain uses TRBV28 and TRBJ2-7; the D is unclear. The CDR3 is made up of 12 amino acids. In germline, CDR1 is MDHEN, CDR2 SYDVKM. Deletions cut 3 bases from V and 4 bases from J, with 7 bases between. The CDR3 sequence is CASSLARYEQYF. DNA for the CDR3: TGTGCCAGCAGTTTGGCGAGATACGAGCAGTACTTC.

CDR3 sequence: CASSQRAGGSKDTQYF. The CDR3, as DNA: TGTGCCAGCAGCCAAAGGGCGGGAGGCTCTAAAGATACGCAGTATTTT. The chain recombines TRBV4-2 with TRBJ2-3; TRBD2 matches 8 bases. Germline assignment: CDR1 LGHNA and CDR2 YNFKEQ. Germline trimming cut 2 bases from V and 5 bases from J; bases unmatched to any gene: 9. CDR3 length: 16 amino acids.

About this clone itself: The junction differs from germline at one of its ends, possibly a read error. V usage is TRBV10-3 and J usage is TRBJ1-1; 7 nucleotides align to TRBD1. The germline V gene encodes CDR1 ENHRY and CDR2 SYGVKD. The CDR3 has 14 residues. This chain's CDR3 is CAISETTGNPEAFF. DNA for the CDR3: TGTGCCATCAGTGAAACGACAGGGAACCCTGAAGCTTTCTTT.

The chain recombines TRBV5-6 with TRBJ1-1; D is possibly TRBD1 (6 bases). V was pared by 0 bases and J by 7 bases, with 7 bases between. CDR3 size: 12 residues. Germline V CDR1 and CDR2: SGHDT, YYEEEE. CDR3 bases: TGTGCCAGCAGCTTGGGGACAGATGAAGCTTTCTTT. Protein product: CASSLGTDEAFF. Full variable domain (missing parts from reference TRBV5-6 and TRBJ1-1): DAGVTQSPTHLIKTRGQQVTLRCSPKSGHDTVSWYQQALGQGPQFIFQYYEEEERQRGNFPDRFSGHQFPNYSSELNVNALLLGDSALYLCASSLGTDEAFFGQGTRLTVV.

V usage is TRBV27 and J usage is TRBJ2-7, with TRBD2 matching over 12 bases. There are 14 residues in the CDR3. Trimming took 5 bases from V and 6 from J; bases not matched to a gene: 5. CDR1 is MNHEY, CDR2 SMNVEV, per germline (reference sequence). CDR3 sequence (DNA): TGTGCCAGCAGTCCTCTAGCGGGAGGGACCGAGCAGTACTTC. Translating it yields CASSPLAGGTEQYF.

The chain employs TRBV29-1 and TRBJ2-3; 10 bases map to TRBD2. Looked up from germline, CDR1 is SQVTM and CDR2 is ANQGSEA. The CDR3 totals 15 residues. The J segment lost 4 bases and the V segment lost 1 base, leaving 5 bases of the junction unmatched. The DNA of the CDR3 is TGCAGCGTTGAAGTAGCGGGAGGTGGGTCAGATACGCAGTATTTT. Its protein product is CSVEVAGGGSDTQYF.

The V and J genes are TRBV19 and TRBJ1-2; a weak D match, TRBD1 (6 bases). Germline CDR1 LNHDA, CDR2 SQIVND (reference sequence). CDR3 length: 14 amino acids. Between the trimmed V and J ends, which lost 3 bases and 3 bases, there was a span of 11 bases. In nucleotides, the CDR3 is TGTGCCAGTAGTATGGGGGGGCCCTACTATGGCTACACCTTC. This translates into CASSMGGPYYGYTF. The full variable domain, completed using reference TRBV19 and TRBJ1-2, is DGGITQSPKYLFRKEGQNVTLSCEQNLNHDAMYWYRQDPGQGLRLIYYSQIVNDFQKGDIAEGYSVSREKKESFPLTVTSAQKNPTAFYLCASSMGGPYYGYTFGSGTRLTVV.

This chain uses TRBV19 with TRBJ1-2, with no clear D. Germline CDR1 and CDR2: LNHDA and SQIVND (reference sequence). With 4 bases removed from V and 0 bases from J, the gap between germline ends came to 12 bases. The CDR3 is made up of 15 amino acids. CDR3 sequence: CASSSAAQANYGYTF. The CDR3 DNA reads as TGTGCCAGTAGTAGCGCCGCCCAAGCTAACTATGGCTACACCTTC.

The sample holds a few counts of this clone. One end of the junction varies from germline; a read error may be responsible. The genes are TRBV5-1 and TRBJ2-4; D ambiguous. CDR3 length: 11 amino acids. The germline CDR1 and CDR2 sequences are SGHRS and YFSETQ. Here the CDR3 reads CASSSKDIQYF. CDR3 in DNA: TGCGCCAGCAGCTCCAAAGACATTCAGTACTTC.

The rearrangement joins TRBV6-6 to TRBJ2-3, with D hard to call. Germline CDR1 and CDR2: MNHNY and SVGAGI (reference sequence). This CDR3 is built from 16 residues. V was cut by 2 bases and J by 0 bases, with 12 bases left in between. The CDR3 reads CASSYDAGPSTDTQYF. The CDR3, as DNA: TGTGCCAGCAGTTACGATGCCGGGCCTAGCACAGATACGCAGTATTTT.

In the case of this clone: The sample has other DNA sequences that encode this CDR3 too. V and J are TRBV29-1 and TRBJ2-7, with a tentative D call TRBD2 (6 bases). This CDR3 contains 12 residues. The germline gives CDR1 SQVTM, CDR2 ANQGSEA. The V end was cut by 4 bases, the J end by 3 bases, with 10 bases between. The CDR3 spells CSVGRDGYEQYF. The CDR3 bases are TGCAGCGTTGGGCGGGATGGCTACGAGCAGTACTTC.